This TCR beta chain was sequenced for a study of CD8+ T cells in alopecia areata. This clone was counted ten times or more. Other DNA sequences in this sample translate to the same CDR3. V was clipped by 6 bases and J by 8 bases; unmatched bases: 17. CDR1 is MDHEN, CDR2 SYDVKM, per germline. This CDR3 has 16 amino acids. Extraction of RNA preceded its reverse transcription into cDNA, which served as the sequencing template. Measured with immunoSEQ multiplex PCR; TCRdb has only the in-frame clones, and not every one. Of 110,000 to 150,000 clones in the sample, more than 55% were seen once. J is TRBJ2-7 and V is TRBV28; 9 nucleotides line up with TRBD2. This sequence was found in a human donor in good health. The sequenced sample was CD8+ T cells sorted from blood. CDR3 amino acids: CASSSSDSSGRRQQYF. Written as DNA, the CDR3 is TGTGCCAGCAGCTCGTCCGATAGTAGCGGGAGAAGGCAGCAGTACTTC.